The sequence of this T cell receptor beta chain was determined in a study of blood T cell repertoires in COVID-19. Living in 24 US areas, the participants were between roughly 18 and 89 years of age. Recovered Cohort 3 donors showed two negative PCRs, clearance, or symptom resolution. The CDR3 runs 14 residues. V lost 7 bases, J lost 4 bases, and 14 bases lay in between. Germline V gene lookup returns CDR1 MNHEY and CDR2 SMNVEV (reference sequence). The method was immunoSEQ multiplex PCR; TCRdb's version includes in-frame clones alone and lacks a portion of them. Here the sample spans about 180,000 clones, more than 65% being singletons. The table lists this clone with a count of one.

The sample taken for sequencing was PBMCs or T cells enriched from blood (not recorded which). V is TRBV27 and J is TRBJ2-1; possibly TRBD1 for D (7 bases). The receptor was isolated from a man aged 45-65 years who had recovered from COVID-19. The CDR3 is CASTRDRTYNEQFF. The CDR3 DNA reads as TGTGCCAGCACGCGGGACAGAACGTACAATGAGCAGTTCTTC.